This T cell receptor (beta chain) was obtained from a study of cytomegalovirus exposure and HLA in healthy donors. Overall study context: Roughly four fifths of 300 to 450 genotyped donors fell in the Caucasian-associated ancestry cluster.

V lost 0 bases, J lost 4 bases, and 8 bases stayed unmatched. Germline V gene data show CDR1 as LGHNA and CDR2 as YSLEER. The CDR3 covers 16 residues. Primers included in the PCR were 60 Vbeta and 13 Jbeta primers. Per the study methods: A follow-up analysis tallied approximately 85 million unique TCR beta chains, about 10 million shared. Repertoires were generated with immunoSEQ multiplex PCR, while TCRdb's copy carries only in-frame clones and drops some. V, J and clone size derive from that table, while D and trimming were established from the DNA sequence. The sample includes about 78,000 clones. The source is a female donor in good health and CMV-seropositive. J is TRBJ1-1 and V is TRBV4-3, with TRBD1 identical over 7 bases. The specimen sequenced was PBMCs. CDR3 sequence: CASSQDLGTVPTEAFF. The CDR3, as DNA: TGCGCCAGCAGCCAAGATCTCGGGACAGTACCCACTGAAGCTTTCTTT.